This T cell receptor (beta chain) was identified in a study of T cells in localized non-small cell lung cancer. The study, taken as a whole, reports: Uninvolved adjacent lung showed the highest T cell clonality, exceeding tumor. Sequence data derive from only one tumor region, so heterogeneity remains possible.

Sequenced by immunoSEQ multiplex PCR; TCRdb stores in-frame clones only, minus some. Among around 78,000 clones listed, around 80% were seen once. The table lists this clone with a count of one. The target antigen is unknown. Here the sequenced sample was peripheral blood, taken before any cancer treatment. This clonotype was obtained from a female donor aged 60 or older with stage I lung adenocarcinoma.

As DNA, the CDR3 is TGTGCCAGCACCATCCTGGGGGGGGCAGACGAGCAGTACTTC. Its translation is CASTILGGADEQYF. V is TRBV5-8 and J is TRBJ2-7; possibly TRBD2 for D (7 bases). Germline V gene lookup returns CDR1 SGHTS and CDR2 YDEGEE. This CDR3 contains 14 residues. The V end lost 6 bases, the J end lost 5 bases, and 18 bases lay between the germline ends.